These T cell receptor beta chains were read from a single sample in a study of blood T cell repertoires in COVID-19. Assay: immunoSEQ multiplex PCR; the TCRdb copy retains only in-frame clones and omits some. In the table there are 80,000 or so clones, about 87% of which are singletons. The sample was peripheral blood. The receptors shown here come from a human donor in a cohort sampled during active COVID-19. Both conserved end residues are part of each CDR3. The D gene is left open where the match is weak. Rows may omit the clone size; those that give it use once, few, many or a size class.

clone_size j_call d_call v_call cdr3_aa cdr3_nt
. TRBJ2-5 TRBD2 TRBV7-2 CASSHIAGGSQETQYF TGTGCCAGCAGCCACATAGCGGGAGGGTCCCAAGAGACCCAGTACTTC
. TRBJ1-2 . TRBV6-4 CASRGPADYGYTF TGTGCCAGCAGGGGGCCTGCGGACTATGGCTACACCTTC
. TRBJ2-2 TRBD2 TRBV7-3 CASSSGLAENTGELFF TGTGCCAGCAGCTCGGGACTAGCAGAGAACACCGGGGAGCTGTTTTTT
once TRBJ1-1 . TRBV6-5 CASSYLGPNTEAFF TGTGCCAGCAGTTACTTGGGGCCTAACACTGAAGCTTTCTTT
. TRBJ1-5 TRBD1 TRBV27 CASSLWDRGYSNQPQHF TGTGCCAGCAGTTTGTGGGACAGGGGCTATAGCAATCAGCCCCAGCATTTT
. TRBJ1-2 . TRBV4-2 CASSQDTGRVFNGYTF TGTGCCAGCAGCCAAGATACCGGCAGGGTTTTTAATGGCTACACCTTC
. TRBJ2-7 . TRBV5-6 CASSLDDRRYEQYF TGTGCCAGCAGCTTGGATGACAGGAGATACGAGCAGTACTTC
. TRBJ1-4 TRBD1 TRBV5-1 CASARQGYEKLFF TGCGCCAGCGCTAGACAGGGGTACGAAAAACTGTTTTTT
. TRBJ2-5 TRBD2 TRBV10-3 CAISELAGDQETQYF TGTGCCATCAGTGAGCTAGCGGGGGACCAAGAGACCCAGTACTTC
. TRBJ1-4 . TRBV3-1/TRBV3-2 CASQGLNEKLFF TGTGCCTCCCAGGGTCTTAATGAAAAACTGTTTTTT
. TRBJ2-3 . TRBV13 CASSSVPGGDRLTSTDTQYF TGTGCCAGCAGCTCCGTCCCCGGGGGAGATCGACTGACTAGCACAGATACGCAGTATTTT
. TRBJ1-2 . TRBV6-5 CASSFRGYGYTF TGTGCCAGCAGCTTCAGGGGTTACGGCTACACCTTC
. TRBJ2-1 . TRBV6-2/TRBV6-3 CASSSLALEPYNEQFF TGTGCCAGCAGTTCCCTAGCACTGGAACCCTACAATGAGCAGTTCTTC
. TRBJ2-2 TRBD1 TRBV18 CASSRQGADTGELFF TGTGCCAGCTCACGACAGGGGGCGGACACCGGGGAGCTGTTTTTT
. TRBJ1-6 TRBD1 TRBV6-1 CASSEARTGSPLHF TGTGCCAGCAGTGAAGCTAGGACAGGGTCCCCCCTCCACTTT
. TRBJ1-5 TRBD1 TRBV2 CASNPGGFGNQPQHF TGTGCCTCCAACCCAGGGGGCTTTGGCAATCAGCCCCAGCATTTT
. TRBJ2-3 TRBD1 TRBV29-1 CSVQTGEQYF TGCAGCGTACAGACAGGGGAGCAGTATTTT
. TRBJ2-4 . TRBV5-6 CASSPPGSKNIQYF TGTGCCAGCAGCCCCCCAGGCTCCAAAAACATTCAGTACTTC
. TRBJ2-1 . TRBV5-1 CASSLAPQGGNNEQFF TGCGCCAGCAGCTTGGCTCCCCAGGGAGGTAACAATGAGCAGTTCTTC
. TRBJ2-5 TRBD2 TRBV11-2 CASSLAGLAGSSETQYF TGTGCCAGCAGCTTAGCGGGTCTAGCGGGGTCTTCAGAGACCCAGTACTTC
. TRBJ2-7 TRBD2 TRBV2 CASRGLAGGLNYYEQYF TGTGCCAGCAGAGGGCTAGCGGGGGGCCTCAACTACTACGAGCAGTACTTC
. TRBJ2-7 . TRBV11-2 CASSSLGTSFSYEQYF TGTGCCAGCAGCTCCTTAGGGACATCCTTTTCCTACGAGCAGTACTTC
. TRBJ1-2 TRBD1 TRBV6-1 CASSEGTGDGYTF TGTGCCAGCAGTGAGGGGACAGGGGATGGCTACACCTTC
. TRBJ1-1 . TRBV19 CASSKTRGGTEAFF TGTGCCAGTAGTAAGACAAGGGGTGGCACTGAAGCTTTCTTT